One TCR beta chain is described in this entry. TCRdb's table, derived via immunoSEQ multiplex PCR, lists solely in-frame clones and lacks some. The sample includes roughly 290,000 clones, 80% to 95% seen only once; the top ten take approximately 7.5%. Seattle's cohort entered during active infection and was followed longitudinally. V was shortened by 0 bases and J by 3 bases, with 6 bases between the two germline ends. The length of the CDR3 is 13 residues. CDR1 is ENHRY, CDR2 SYGVKD, per germline. The data were taken from a study of blood T cell repertoires in COVID-19. Whole-study context: Sites across the United States, Italy and Spain contributed samples from acute and convalescent COVID-19. T cells, B-cell-depleted T cells, or PBMCs supplied cDNA or gDNA.

The chain carries TRBV10-3 and TRBJ2-7; D might be TRBD1 (5 bases). The sample taken for sequencing was peripheral blood. The receptor's source is a woman in her 30s with COVID-19, enrolled during active disease. CDR3: CAISESRGYEQYF. The CDR3 nucleotides read TGTGCCATCAGTGAGTCTAGGGGCTACGAGCAGTACTTC.